This T cell receptor delta chain was sequenced during a study of delta chain sequences of gamma delta T cells (dated by TCRdb to about 2017). This clone qualifies as large (0.1 to 1%). The target of this receptor is not known. This DNA's translation and the protein TCRdb lists, from a much larger clone, do not match at residue 3, likely due to a read error; the protein shown is translated from the DNA. Receptor amplification or capture employed PCR. For sequencing, an Illumina MiSeq was employed. The public reads were reprocessed by TCRdb using CATT, and rows of matching DNA were later combined. The sample yields about 3,400 delta-chain clones; 55% to 65% were counted once. Jointly, the top ten make up under 65% of the sample. CDR1 and CDR2, per the germline V gene, are GEAIGNYY and EKD. From the cysteine up to the phenylalanine, the CDR3 has a length of 20 residues. Solely the CDR3 DNA is kept, with 60 bases framed from the first base.

The receptor's source is a human donor with breast cancer. The chain joins TRDV2 to TRDJ1; the D gene is perhaps TRDD3, from 6 matching bases. The sample comprised a tumor sample. CDR3 loop: CAFDTVSREGDRPYTDKLIF. In nucleotide form, the sequence is TGTGCCTTTGACACCGTGTCAAGGGAGGGGGACCGACCTTACACCGATAAACTCATCTTT.